The clone carrying this T cell receptor (beta chain) appeared many times. Its antigen is unknown. From germline, CDR1 is SGHVS and CDR2 FNYEAQ. The V gene lost 1 base and the J gene lost 8 bases, with 18 bases spanning the gap. The CDR3 extends over 17 amino acids. Aged 18 to 65, the patients with hyperthyroidism had under 2 months' duration and were newly diagnosed. The sample originates from a study of Graves' ophthalmopathy and Graves' hyperthyroidism. Study findings and constraints: Appearing in blood as well were most expanded thyroid clonotypes above 0.001 frequency. Ophthalmopathy progression cases were predicted by the model with 60% to 71% sensitivity and 72.22% specificity.

The TCR beta CDR3 regions underwent amplification from RNA transcripts. HTBI primers primed a first-round RT-PCR, and a second-round multiplex PCR followed. TCRdb ran MiXCR on the multiplex PCR reads and lists one entry per CDR3 protein. The table has around 1,200,000 distinct CDR3 sequences, roughly two fifths seen once; the top ten hold 11%. The V call is TRBV7-6, the J call TRBJ1-6; D is ambiguous. This sequence was found in an adult man with Graves' hyperthyroidism. Source material: peripheral blood or thyroid tissue (not recorded which). The CDR3 loop reads CASSLDGRSIVDSPLHF. DNA of the CDR3: TGTGCCAGCAGCTTAGATGGCCGAAGCATCGTAGATTCACCCCTCCACTTT.